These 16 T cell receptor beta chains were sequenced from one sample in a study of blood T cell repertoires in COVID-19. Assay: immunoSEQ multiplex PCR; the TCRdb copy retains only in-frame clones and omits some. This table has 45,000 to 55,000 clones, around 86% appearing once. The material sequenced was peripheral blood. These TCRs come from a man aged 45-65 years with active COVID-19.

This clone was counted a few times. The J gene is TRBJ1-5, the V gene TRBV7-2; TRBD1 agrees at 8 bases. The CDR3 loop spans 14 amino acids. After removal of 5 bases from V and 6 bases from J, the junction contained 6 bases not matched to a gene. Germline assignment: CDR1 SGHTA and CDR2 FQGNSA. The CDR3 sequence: CASSIRQGFQPQHF. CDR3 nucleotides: TGTGCCAGCAGCATTCGACAGGGGTTTCAGCCCCAGCATTTT.

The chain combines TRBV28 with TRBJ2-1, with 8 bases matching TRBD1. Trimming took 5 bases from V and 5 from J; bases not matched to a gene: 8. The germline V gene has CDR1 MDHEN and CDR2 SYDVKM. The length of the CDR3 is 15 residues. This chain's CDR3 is CASSLRQGSNNEQFF. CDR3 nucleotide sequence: TGTGCCAGCAGTCTCAGACAGGGGTCGAACAATGAGCAGTTCTTC.

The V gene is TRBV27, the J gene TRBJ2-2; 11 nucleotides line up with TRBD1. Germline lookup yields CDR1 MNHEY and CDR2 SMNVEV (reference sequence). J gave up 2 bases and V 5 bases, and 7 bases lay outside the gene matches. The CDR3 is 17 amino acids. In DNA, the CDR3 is TGTGCCAGCAGTCGAACAGGACAGGGGGCTAACACCGGGGAGCTGTTTTTT. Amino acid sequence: CASSRTGQGANTGELFF.

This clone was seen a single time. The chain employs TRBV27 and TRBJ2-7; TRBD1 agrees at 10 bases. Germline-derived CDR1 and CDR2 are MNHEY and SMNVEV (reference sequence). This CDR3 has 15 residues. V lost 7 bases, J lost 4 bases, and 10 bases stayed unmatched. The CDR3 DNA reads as TGTGCCAGCAAGAAAAACCGGGACAGGGGTTACGAGCAGTACTTC. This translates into CASKKNRDRGYEQYF.

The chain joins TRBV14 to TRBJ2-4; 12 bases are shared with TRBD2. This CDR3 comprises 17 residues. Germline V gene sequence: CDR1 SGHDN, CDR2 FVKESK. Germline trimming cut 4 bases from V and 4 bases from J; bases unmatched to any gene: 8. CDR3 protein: CASSPTGLAGIKNIQYF. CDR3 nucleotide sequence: TGTGCCAGCAGCCCAACCGGACTAGCGGGAATTAAAAACATTCAGTACTTC.

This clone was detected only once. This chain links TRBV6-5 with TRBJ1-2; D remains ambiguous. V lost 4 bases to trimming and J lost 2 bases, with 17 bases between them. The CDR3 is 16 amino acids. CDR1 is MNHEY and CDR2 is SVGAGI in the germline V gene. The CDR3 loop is CASSSRGSSMNYGYTF. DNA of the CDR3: TGTGCCAGCAGTTCGCGGGGTAGTTCTATGAACTATGGCTACACCTTC.

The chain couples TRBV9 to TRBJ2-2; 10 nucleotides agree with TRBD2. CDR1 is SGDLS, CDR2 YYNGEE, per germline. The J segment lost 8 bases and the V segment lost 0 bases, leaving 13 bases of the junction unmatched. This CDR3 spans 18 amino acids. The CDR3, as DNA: TGTGCCAGCAGCGTAGCAAGTGGACTAGCGGCCTCTGCGGGGGAGCTGTTTTTT. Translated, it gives CASSVASGLAASAGELFF.

The CDR3 loop is CASSPLAGGGRTDTQYF. In DNA, the CDR3 is TGCGCCAGCAGCCCGTTAGCGGGAGGTGGGCGCACAGATACGCAGTATTTT. This chain links TRBV5-1 with TRBJ2-3, with TRBD2 matching over 10 bases. The CDR3 contains 17 residues. V lost 4 bases, J lost 1 base, and 9 bases stayed unmatched. Germline CDR1 is SGHRS and CDR2 is YFSETQ.

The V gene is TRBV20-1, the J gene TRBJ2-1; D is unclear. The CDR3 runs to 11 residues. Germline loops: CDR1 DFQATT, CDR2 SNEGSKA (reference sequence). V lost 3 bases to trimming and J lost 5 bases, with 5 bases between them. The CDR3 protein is CSARLDNEQFF. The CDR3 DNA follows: TGCAGTGCTAGGCTAGACAATGAGCAGTTCTTC.

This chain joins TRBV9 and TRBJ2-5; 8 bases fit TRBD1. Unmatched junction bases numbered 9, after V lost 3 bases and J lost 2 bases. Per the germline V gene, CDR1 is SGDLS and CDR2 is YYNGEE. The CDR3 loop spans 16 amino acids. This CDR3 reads CASSAGGQGFQETQYF. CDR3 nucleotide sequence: TGTGCCAGCAGCGCCGGCGGACAGGGATTTCAAGAGACCCAGTACTTC.

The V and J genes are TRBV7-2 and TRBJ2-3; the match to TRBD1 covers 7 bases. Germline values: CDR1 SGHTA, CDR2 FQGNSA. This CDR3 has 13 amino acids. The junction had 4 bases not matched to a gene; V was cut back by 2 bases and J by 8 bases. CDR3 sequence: CASSLWGQPTQYF. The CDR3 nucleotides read TGTGCCAGCAGCTTATGGGGACAGCCTACGCAGTATTTT.

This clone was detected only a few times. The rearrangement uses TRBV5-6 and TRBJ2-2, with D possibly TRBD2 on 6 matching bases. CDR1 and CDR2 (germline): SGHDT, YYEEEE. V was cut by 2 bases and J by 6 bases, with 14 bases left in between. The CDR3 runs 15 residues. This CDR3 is CASSFIPGVAGELFF. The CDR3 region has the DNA TGTGCCAGCAGCTTCATTCCGGGGGTCGCCGGGGAGCTGTTTTTT.

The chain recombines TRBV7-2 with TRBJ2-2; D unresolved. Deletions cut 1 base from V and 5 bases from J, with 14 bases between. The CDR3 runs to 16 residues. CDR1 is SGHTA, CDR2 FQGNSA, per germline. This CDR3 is CASSLDVAAATGELFF. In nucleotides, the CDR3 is TGTGCCAGCAGCTTAGATGTGGCCGCGGCGACCGGGGAGCTGTTTTTT.

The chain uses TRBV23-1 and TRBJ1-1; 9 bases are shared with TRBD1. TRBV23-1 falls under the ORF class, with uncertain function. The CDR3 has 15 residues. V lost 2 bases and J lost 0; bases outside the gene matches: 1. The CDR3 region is CASSQGDRVNTEAFF. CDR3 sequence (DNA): TGCGCCAGCAGTCAAGGGGACAGGGTGAACACTGAAGCTTTCTTT.

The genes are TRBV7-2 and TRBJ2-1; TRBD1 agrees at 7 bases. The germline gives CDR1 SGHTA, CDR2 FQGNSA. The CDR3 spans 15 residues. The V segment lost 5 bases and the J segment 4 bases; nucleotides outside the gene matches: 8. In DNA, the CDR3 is TGTGCCAGCAGCGGGCAGAGGGGGCAGTACAATGAGCAGTTCTTC. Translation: CASSGQRGQYNEQFF.

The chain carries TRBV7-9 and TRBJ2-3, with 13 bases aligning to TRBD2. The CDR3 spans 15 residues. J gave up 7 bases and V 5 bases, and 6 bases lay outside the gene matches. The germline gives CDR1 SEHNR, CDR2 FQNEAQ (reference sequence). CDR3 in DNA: TGTGCCAGCAGCCAAGGACTAGCGGGGGTTTATACGCAGTATTTT. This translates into CASSQGLAGVYTQYF.